The next 6 T cell receptor beta chains were all read from a single sample in a study of blood T cell repertoires in COVID-19. Clones were sequenced by immunoSEQ multiplex PCR, and TCRdb holds only the in-frame ones, with some missing. This sample has roughly 16,000 clones; more than 75% occur once, and the top ten carry about 20%. Sequenced sample: peripheral blood. These receptors all come from a man in his sixties with active or convalescent COVID-19.

This chain connects TRBV6-1 to TRBJ2-2, with D possibly TRBD1 on 6 matching bases. Between the trimmed V and J ends, which lost 4 bases and 3 bases, there was a span of 15 bases. CDR1 and CDR2 from the germline V gene are MNHNS and SASEGT. The CDR3 runs 16 residues. The CDR3 region has the DNA TGTGCCAGCAGTGCCTTGACGACAGGTTACACCGGGGAGCTGTTTTTT. It is translated as CASSALTTGYTGELFF.

This rearrangement joins TRBV6-1 to TRBJ1-4; a possible D gene is TRBD1 (5 bases). V lost 2 bases and J lost 6, with 10 bases in between. This CDR3 comprises 14 residues. The germline V gene has CDR1 MNHNS and CDR2 SASEGT. CDR3 residues: CASSESGGDEKLFF. The CDR3 DNA follows: TGTGCCAGCAGTGAATCGGGAGGGGATGAAAAACTGTTTTTT.

The chain is built from TRBV12-2 and TRBJ1-5; the table's D gene call, TRBD1, was not cross checked with the DNA. TRBV12-2 has pseudogene status. The length of the CDR3 is 15 residues. This CDR3 reads CASRLAQGPGEPQHF. The CDR3, as DNA: TGTGCAAGTCGCTTAGCACAGGGTCCCGGGGAGCCCCAGCATTTT.

This chain joins TRBV19 and TRBJ2-3; 7 positions match TRBD2. Germline CDR1 reads LNHDA; CDR2 reads SQIVND (reference sequence). J was trimmed by 4 bases and V by 5 bases; bases with no gene match: 6. The CDR3 totals 14 residues. As DNA, the CDR3 is TGTGCCAGTAGTGCGGCGGGAGCCCCAGATACGCAGTATTTT. This translates into CASSAAGAPDTQYF.

This rearrangement joins TRBV11-2 to TRBJ2-3; 9 nucleotides match TRBD2. Trimming removed 3 bases from V and 2 bases from J; junction bases left unmatched: 6. Germline values: CDR1 SGHAT, CDR2 FQNNGV. This CDR3 has 16 residues. CDR3 coding DNA: TGTGCCAGCAGCTTCGGTCTAGCGGGAAACACAGATACGCAGTATTTT. It specifies CASSFGLAGNTDTQYF.

This chain connects TRBV9 to TRBJ1-3, with 8 bases aligning to TRBD1. The CDR3 is 15 amino acids. The V and J ends lost 0 bases and 4 bases, in that order; junction bases with no gene match: 3. Per germline, CDR1 SGDLS and CDR2 YYNGEE. DNA for the CDR3: TGTGCCAGCAGCGTAGCTACAGGGGGAGGAAACACCATATATTTT. As protein: CASSVATGGGNTIYF.